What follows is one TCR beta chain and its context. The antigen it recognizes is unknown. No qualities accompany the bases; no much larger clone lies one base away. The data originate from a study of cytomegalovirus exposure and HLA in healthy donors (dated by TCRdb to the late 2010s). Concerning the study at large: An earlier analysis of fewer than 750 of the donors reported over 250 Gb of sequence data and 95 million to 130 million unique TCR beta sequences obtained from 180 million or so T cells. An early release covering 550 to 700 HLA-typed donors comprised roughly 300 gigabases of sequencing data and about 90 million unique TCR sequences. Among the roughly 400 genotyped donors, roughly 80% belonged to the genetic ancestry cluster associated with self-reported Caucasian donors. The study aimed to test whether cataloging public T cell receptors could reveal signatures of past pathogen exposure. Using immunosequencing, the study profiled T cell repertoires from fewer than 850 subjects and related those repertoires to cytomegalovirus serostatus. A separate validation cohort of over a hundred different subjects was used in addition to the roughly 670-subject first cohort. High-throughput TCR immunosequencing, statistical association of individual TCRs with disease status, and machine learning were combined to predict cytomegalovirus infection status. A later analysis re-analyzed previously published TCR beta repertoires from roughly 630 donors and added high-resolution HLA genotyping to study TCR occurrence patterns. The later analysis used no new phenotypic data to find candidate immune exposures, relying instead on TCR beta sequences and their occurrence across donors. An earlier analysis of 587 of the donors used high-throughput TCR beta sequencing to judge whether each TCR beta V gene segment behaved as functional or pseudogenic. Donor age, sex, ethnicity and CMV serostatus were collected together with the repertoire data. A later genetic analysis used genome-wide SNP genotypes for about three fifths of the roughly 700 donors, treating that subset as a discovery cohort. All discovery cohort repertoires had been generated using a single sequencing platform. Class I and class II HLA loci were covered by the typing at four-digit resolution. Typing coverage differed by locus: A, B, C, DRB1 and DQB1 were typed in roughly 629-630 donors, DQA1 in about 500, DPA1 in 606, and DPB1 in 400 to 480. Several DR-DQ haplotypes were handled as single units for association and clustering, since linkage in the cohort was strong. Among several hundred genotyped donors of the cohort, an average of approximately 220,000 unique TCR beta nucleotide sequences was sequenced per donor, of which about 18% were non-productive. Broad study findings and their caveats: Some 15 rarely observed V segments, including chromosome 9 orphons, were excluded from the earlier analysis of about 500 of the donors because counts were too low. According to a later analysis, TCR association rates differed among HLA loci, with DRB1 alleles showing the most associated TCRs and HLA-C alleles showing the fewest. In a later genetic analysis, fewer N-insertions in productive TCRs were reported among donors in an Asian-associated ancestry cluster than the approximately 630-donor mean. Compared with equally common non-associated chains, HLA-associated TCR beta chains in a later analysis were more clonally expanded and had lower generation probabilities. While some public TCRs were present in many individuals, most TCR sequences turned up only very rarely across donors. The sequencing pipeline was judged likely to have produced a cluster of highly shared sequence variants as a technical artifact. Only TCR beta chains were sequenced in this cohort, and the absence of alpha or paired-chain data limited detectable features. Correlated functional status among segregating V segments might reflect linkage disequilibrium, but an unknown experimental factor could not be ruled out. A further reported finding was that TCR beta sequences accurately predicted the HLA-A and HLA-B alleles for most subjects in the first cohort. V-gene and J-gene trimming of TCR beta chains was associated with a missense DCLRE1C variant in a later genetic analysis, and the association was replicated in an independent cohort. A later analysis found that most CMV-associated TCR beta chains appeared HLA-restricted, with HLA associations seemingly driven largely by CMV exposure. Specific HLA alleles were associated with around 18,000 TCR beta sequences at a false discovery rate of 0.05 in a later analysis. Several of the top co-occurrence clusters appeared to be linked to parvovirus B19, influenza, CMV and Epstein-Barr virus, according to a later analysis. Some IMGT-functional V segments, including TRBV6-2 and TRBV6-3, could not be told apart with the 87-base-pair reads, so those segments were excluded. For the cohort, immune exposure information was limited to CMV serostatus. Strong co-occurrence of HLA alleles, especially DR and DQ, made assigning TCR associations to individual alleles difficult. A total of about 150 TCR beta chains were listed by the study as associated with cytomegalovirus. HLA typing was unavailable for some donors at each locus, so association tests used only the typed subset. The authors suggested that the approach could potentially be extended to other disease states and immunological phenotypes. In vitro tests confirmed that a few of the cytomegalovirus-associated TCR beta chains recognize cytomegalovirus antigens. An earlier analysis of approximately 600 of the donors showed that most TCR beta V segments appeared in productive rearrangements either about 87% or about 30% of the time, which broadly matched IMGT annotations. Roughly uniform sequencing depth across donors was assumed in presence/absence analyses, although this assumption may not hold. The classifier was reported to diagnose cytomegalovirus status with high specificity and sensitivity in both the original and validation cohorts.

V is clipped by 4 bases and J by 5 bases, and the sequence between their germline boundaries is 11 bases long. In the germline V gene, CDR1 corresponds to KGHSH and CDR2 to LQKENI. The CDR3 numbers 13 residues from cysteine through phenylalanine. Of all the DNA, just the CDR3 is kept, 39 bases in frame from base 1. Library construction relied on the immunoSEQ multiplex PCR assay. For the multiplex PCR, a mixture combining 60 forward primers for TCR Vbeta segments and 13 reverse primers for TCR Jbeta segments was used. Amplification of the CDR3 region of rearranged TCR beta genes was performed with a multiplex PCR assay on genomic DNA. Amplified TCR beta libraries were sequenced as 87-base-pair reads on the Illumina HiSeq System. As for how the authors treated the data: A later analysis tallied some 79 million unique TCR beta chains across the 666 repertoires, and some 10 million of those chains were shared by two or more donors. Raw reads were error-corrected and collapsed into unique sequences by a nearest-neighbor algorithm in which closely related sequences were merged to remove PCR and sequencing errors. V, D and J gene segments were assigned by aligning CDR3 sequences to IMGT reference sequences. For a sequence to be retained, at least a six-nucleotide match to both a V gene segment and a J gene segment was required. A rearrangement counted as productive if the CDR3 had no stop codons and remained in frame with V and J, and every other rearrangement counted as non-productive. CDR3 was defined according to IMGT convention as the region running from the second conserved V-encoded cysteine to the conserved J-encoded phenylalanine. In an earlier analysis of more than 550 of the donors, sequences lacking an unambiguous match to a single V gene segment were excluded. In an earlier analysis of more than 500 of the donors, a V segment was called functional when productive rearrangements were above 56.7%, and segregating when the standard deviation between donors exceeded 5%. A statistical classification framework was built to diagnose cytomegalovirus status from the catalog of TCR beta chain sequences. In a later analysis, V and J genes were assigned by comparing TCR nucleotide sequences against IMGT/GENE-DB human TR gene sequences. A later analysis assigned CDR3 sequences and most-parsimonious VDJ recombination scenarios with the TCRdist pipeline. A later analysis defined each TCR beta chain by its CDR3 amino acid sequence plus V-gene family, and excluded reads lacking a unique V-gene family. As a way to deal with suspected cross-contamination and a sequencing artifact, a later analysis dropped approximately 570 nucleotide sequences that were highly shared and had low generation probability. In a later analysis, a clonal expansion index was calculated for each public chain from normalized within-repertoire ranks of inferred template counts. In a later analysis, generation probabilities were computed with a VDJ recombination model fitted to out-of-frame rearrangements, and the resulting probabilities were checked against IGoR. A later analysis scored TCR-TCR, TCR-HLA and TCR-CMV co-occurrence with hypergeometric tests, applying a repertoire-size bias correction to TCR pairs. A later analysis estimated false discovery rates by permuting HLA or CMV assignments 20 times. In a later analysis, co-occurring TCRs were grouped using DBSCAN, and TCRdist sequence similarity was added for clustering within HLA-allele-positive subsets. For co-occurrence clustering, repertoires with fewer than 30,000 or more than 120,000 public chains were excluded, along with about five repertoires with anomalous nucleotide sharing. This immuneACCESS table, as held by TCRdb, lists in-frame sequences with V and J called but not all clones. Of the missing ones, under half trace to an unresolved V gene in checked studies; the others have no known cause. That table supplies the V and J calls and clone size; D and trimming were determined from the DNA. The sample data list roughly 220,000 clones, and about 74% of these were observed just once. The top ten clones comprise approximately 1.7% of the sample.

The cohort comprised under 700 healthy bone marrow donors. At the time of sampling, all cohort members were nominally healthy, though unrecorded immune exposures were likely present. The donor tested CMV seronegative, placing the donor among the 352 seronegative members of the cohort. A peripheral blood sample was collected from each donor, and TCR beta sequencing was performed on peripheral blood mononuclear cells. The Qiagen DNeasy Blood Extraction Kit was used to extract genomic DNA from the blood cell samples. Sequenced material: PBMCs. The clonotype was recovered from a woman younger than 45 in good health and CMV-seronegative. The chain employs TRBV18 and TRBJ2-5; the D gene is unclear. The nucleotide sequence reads TGTGCCAGCTCACTAGACTTGTTGGAGACCCAGTACTTC. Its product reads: CASSLDLLETQYF.